Below are 5 T cell receptor beta chains sequenced from a single sample in a study of T cell responses to AZD1222 COVID-19 vaccine. Profiled with immunoSEQ multiplex PCR; TCRdb holds only in-frame clones, not every one. This table holds about 150,000 clones, over 75% found once. The sequencing used peripheral blood, collected 28 days after the second dose of the MenACWY control vaccine. These receptor sequences come from an adult who received the MenACWY meningococcal vaccine as a control.

The gene calls are TRBV27 and TRBJ2-5; D ambiguous. The length of the CDR3 is 13 residues. The germline gives CDR1 MNHEY, CDR2 SMNVEV (reference sequence). Trimming removed 11 bases from V and 3 bases from J, with 16 bases in between. CDR3 sequence: CAPYESYEETQYF. The CDR3 nucleotides are TGTGCCCCCTATGAAAGTTATGAAGAGACCCAGTACTTC.

The V call is TRBV11-3, the J call TRBJ1-6; unclear D gene. From germline, CDR1 is SGHNT and CDR2 YENEEA. V gave up 0 bases and J gave up 10 bases, with 7 bases separating them. This CDR3 spans 13 amino acids. The CDR3 sequence is CASSLDLQSPLHF. The CDR3 DNA reads TGTGCCAGCAGCTTAGATCTACAGTCACCCCTCCACTTT.

Only one count was recorded for this clone. The rearrangement joins TRBV6-5 to TRBJ1-1; D is ambiguous. The CDR3 is made up of 14 amino acids. V lost 6 bases, J lost 8 bases, and 19 bases lay in between. Germline V gene data show CDR1 as MNHEY and CDR2 as SVGAGI. For the CDR3, the DNA is TGTGCCAGCAGCCCAACGGGCCCCATGGGGGAAGCTTTCTTT. This gives the protein CASSPTGPMGEAFF.

A single count supports this clone. The chain employs TRBV7-5 and TRBJ1-1; the listed D gene, TRBD1, was not tested against the DNA. TRBV7-5 corresponds to a pseudogene. The CDR3 extends over 20 amino acids. The CDR3 sequence is CARSLEQSRDRGRGNTEAFF. In DNA form, the CDR3 reads TGTGCCAGAAGCTTAGAGCAAAGTAGAGACAGGGGACGTGGGAACACTGAAGCTTTCTTT.

In this sample, this clone turned up once. The gene calls are TRBV5-6 and TRBJ1-2; D may be TRBD1 (6 bases). The CDR3 extends over 12 amino acids. V was trimmed by 6 bases and J by 9 bases, leaving 15 bases between them. The germline V gene encodes CDR1 SGHDT and CDR2 YYEEEE. The CDR3 sequence: CASNEQGTSYTF. As DNA, the CDR3 is TGTGCCAGCAACGAACAGGGTACGAGCTACACCTTC.